A selection of T cell receptor beta chains follows, all from one sample in a study of blood T cell repertoires in COVID-19. Data came from immunoSEQ multiplex PCR; TCRdb stores just in-frame clones and leaves some out. Seen here are about 310,000 clones, roughly 91% observed once, and the top ten hold 1%. The sequenced material came from peripheral blood. Receptors were obtained from a man aged 45-65 years with active or convalescent COVID-19. CDR3s include the opening cysteine and the closing phenylalanine or tryptophan. Each record gives: D gene, clone size, J gene, V gene, CDR3 protein, CDR3 DNA. A D gene is named only where the DNA matches it firmly. Expanded clones get a size class; other rows say once, few or many, or leave the size out.

d_call: -
clone_size: -
j_call: TRBJ1-1
v_call: TRBV2
cdr3_aa: CASSLRVTEAFF
cdr3_nt: TGTGCCAGCAGCCTTCGGGTAACTGAAGCTTTCTTT

d_call: -
clone_size: -
j_call: TRBJ1-4
v_call: TRBV28
cdr3_aa: CASQGFTNEKLFF
cdr3_nt: TGTGCCAGCCAGGGATTCACTAATGAAAAACTGTTTTTT

d_call: -
clone_size: -
j_call: TRBJ1-4
v_call: TRBV19
cdr3_aa: CASSMGRGHEKLFF
cdr3_nt: TGTGCCAGTAGTATGGGCAGGGGCCATGAAAAACTGTTTTTT

d_call: TRBD2
clone_size: -
j_call: TRBJ2-3
v_call: TRBV18
cdr3_aa: CASSPSLAGEGGDTQYF
cdr3_nt: TGTGCCAGCTCACCATCGCTAGCGGGAGAGGGAGGAGATACGCAGTATTTT

d_call: -
clone_size: -
j_call: TRBJ1-3
v_call: TRBV6-5
cdr3_aa: CASSPSYAGNTIYF
cdr3_nt: TGTGCCAGCAGTCCCTCCTACGCTGGAAACACCATATATTTT

d_call: -
clone_size: -
j_call: TRBJ2-2
v_call: TRBV6-5
cdr3_aa: CASSYSSGGGAGELFF
cdr3_nt: TGTGCCAGCAGTTACTCGTCAGGGGGAGGCGCCGGGGAGCTGTTTTTT

d_call: TRBD1
clone_size: -
j_call: TRBJ1-2
v_call: TRBV27
cdr3_aa: CASSPGQGIYGYTF
cdr3_nt: TGTGCCAGCAGTCCCGGACAGGGAATTTATGGCTACACCTTC

d_call: TRBD1
clone_size: -
j_call: TRBJ1-5
v_call: TRBV18
cdr3_aa: CASSAGGLNQPQHF
cdr3_nt: TGTGCCAGCTCAGCAGGGGGTTTGAATCAGCCCCAGCATTTT

d_call: -
clone_size: -
j_call: TRBJ2-7
v_call: TRBV30
cdr3_aa: CAWIVGAGFSEQYF
cdr3_nt: TGTGCCTGGATTGTGGGGGCAGGTTTCTCCGAGCAGTACTTC

d_call: -
clone_size: -
j_call: TRBJ2-7
v_call: TRBV5-4
cdr3_aa: CASSSSSYEQYF
cdr3_nt: TGTGCCAGCAGCTCTAGCTCCTACGAGCAGTACTTC

d_call: TRBD1
clone_size: -
j_call: TRBJ1-2
v_call: TRBV4-1
cdr3_aa: CASSQEIGQGYRGYTF
cdr3_nt: TGCGCCAGCAGCCAAGAAATTGGACAGGGTTATCGTGGCTACACCTTC

d_call: -
clone_size: -
j_call: TRBJ1-2
v_call: TRBV6-2/TRBV6-3
cdr3_aa: CASSFGGPSTF
cdr3_nt: TGTGCCAGCAGTTTCGGGGGGCCAAGCACCTTC

d_call: -
clone_size: -
j_call: TRBJ1-5
v_call: TRBV24-1
cdr3_aa: CATSGSGYNQPQHF
cdr3_nt: TGTGCCACCAGTGGCTCAGGGTACAATCAGCCCCAGCATTTT

d_call: -
clone_size: -
j_call: TRBJ2-3
v_call: TRBV27
cdr3_aa: CASSLLRADTQYF
cdr3_nt: TGTGCCAGCAGTCTCCTCAGGGCAGATACGCAGTATTTT

d_call: TRBD2
clone_size: -
j_call: TRBJ2-7
v_call: TRBV15
cdr3_aa: CATSRPLVGLATEQYF
cdr3_nt: TGTGCCACCAGCAGACCTCTCGTGGGACTAGCGACAGAGCAGTACTTC

d_call: -
clone_size: -
j_call: TRBJ2-7
v_call: TRBV29-1
cdr3_aa: CSASTGSSYEQYF
cdr3_nt: TGCAGCGCTTCGACGGGGAGCTCCTACGAGCAGTACTTC

d_call: TRBD2
clone_size: -
j_call: TRBJ2-1
v_call: TRBV5-8
cdr3_aa: CASSGGLAGPLFNEQFF
cdr3_nt: TGTGCCAGCAGCGGGGGACTAGCGGGTCCCCTCTTCAATGAGCAGTTCTTC

d_call: TRBD2
clone_size: -
j_call: TRBJ2-5
v_call: TRBV10-3
cdr3_aa: CAISESGGLAGGRETQYF
cdr3_nt: TGTGCCATCAGTGAGTCGGGAGGCCTAGCGGGGGGGCGAGAGACCCAGTACTTC

d_call: TRBD1
clone_size: -
j_call: TRBJ2-4
v_call: TRBV19
cdr3_aa: CASSLSPGQGLPIQYF
cdr3_nt: TGTGCCAGTAGCCTATCTCCGGGACAGGGGCTACCCATTCAGTACTTC

d_call: -
clone_size: -
j_call: TRBJ1-5
v_call: TRBV30
cdr3_aa: CAWSMQGGQPQHF
cdr3_nt: TGTGCCTGGAGTATGCAGGGAGGTCAGCCCCAGCATTTT

d_call: TRBD2
clone_size: -
j_call: TRBJ2-7
v_call: TRBV3-1/TRBV3-2
cdr3_aa: CASSQGGGAYEQYF
cdr3_nt: TGTGCCAGCAGCCAGGGCGGGGGAGCCTACGAGCAGTACTTC

d_call: TRBD2
clone_size: once
j_call: TRBJ2-7
v_call: TRBV4-3
cdr3_aa: CASSQALSGGSYEQYF
cdr3_nt: TGCGCCAGCAGCCAAGCCCTTAGCGGGGGCTCCTACGAGCAGTACTTC

d_call: TRBD2
clone_size: -
j_call: TRBJ2-1
v_call: TRBV7-3
cdr3_aa: CASSPRTGGSDEQFF
cdr3_nt: TGTGCCAGCAGCCCGCGGACTGGCGGGAGCGATGAGCAGTTCTTC

d_call: -
clone_size: -
j_call: TRBJ2-2
v_call: TRBV5-4
cdr3_aa: CASSFGALPGELFF
cdr3_nt: TGTGCCAGCAGCTTTGGGGCCCTACCCGGGGAGCTGTTTTTT

d_call: -
clone_size: -
j_call: TRBJ1-1
v_call: TRBV7-2
cdr3_aa: CASIIRGSGYTEAFF
cdr3_nt: TGTGCCAGCATCATTCGGGGGTCGGGGTACACTGAAGCTTTCTTT

d_call: TRBD1
clone_size: -
j_call: TRBJ1-2
v_call: TRBV5-1
cdr3_aa: CASRTRDREGGYTF
cdr3_nt: TGCGCCAGCAGAACCCGGGACAGGGAGGGCGGCTACACCTTC

d_call: -
clone_size: -
j_call: TRBJ2-3
v_call: TRBV2
cdr3_aa: CASSDRGTQYF
cdr3_nt: TGTGCCAGCAGTGATAGGGGTACGCAGTATTTT

d_call: TRBD1
clone_size: -
j_call: TRBJ2-1
v_call: TRBV5-1
cdr3_aa: CASSSGTGPYNEQFF
cdr3_nt: TGCGCCAGCAGCTCTGGGACAGGACCTTACAATGAGCAGTTCTTC

d_call: -
clone_size: -
j_call: TRBJ1-5
v_call: TRBV21-1
cdr3_aa: CASSKSQGPGSNQPQHF
cdr3_nt: TGTGCCAGCAGCAAAAGTCAGGGCCCAGGGAGCAATCAGCCCCAGCATTTT